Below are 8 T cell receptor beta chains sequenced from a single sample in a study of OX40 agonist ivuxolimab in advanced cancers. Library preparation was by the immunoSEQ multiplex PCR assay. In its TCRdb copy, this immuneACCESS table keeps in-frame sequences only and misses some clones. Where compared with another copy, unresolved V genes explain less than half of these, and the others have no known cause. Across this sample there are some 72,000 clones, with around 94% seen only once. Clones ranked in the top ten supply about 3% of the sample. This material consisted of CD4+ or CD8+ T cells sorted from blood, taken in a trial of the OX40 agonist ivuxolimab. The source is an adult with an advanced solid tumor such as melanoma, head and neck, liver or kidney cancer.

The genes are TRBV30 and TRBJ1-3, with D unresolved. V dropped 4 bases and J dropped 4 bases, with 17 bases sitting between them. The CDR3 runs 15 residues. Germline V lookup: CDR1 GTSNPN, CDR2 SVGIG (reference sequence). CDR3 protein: CAWKHAPTKGNTIYF. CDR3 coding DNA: TGTGCCTGGAAGCATGCCCCCACTAAGGGAAACACCATATATTTT.

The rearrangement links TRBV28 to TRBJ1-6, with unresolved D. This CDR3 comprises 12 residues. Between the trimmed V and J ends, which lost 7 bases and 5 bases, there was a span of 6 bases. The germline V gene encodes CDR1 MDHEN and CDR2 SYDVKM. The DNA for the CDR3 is TGTGCCAGCATTGGGAATAATTCACCCCTCCACTTT. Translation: CASIGNNSPLHF.

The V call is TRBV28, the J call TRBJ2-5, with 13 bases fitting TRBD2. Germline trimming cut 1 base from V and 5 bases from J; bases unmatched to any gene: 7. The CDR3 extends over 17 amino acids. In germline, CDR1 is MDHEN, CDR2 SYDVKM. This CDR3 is CASSLSRTSGGWETQYF. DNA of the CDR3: TGTGCCAGCAGTTTATCGAGGACTAGCGGGGGCTGGGAGACCCAGTACTTC. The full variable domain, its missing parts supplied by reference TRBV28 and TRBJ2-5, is DVKVTQSSRYLVKRTGEKVFLECVQDMDHENMFWYRQDPGLGLRLIYFSYDVKMKEKGDIPEGYSVSREKKERFSLILESASTNQTSMYLCASSLSRTSGGWETQYFGPGTRLLVL.

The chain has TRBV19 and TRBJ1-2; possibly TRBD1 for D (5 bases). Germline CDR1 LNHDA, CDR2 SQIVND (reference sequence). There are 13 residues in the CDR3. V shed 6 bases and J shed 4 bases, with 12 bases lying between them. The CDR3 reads CASRVGGLYGYTF. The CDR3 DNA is TGTGCCAGTAGGGTCGGGGGACTCTATGGCTACACCTTC.

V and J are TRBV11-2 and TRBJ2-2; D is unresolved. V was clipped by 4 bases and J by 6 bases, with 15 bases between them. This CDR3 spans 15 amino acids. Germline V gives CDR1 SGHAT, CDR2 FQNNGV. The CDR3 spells CASSSPGPQAGELFF. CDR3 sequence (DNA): TGTGCCAGCAGCTCACCCGGGCCACAAGCCGGGGAGCTGTTTTTT.

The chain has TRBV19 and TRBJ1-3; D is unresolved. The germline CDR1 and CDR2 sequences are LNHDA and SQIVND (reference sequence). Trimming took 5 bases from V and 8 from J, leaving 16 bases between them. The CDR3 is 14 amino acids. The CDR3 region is CASSASGNGDTIYF. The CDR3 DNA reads TGTGCCAGTAGTGCCTCCGGGAACGGGGACACCATATATTTT.

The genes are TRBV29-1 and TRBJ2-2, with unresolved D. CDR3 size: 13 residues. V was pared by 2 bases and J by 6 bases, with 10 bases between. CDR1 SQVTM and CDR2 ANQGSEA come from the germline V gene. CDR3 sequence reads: CSVELQLAGELFF. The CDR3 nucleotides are TGCAGCGTTGAATTGCAGCTGGCCGGGGAGCTGTTTTTT.

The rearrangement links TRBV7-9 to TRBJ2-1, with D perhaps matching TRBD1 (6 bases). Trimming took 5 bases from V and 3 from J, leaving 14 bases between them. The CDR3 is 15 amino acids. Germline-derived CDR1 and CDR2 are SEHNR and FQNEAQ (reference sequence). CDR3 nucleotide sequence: TGTGCCAGCAGCCCCCAGGGGATCGTCTACAATGAGCAGTTCTTC. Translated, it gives CASSPQGIVYNEQFF.